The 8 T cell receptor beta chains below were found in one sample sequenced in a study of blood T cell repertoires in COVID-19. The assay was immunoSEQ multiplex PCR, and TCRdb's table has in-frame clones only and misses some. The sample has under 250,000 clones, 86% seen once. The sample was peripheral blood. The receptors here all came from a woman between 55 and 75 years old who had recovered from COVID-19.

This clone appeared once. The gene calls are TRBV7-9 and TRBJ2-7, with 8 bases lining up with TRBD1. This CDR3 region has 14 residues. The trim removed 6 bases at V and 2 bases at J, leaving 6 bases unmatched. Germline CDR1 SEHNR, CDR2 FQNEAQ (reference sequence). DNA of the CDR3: TGTGCCAGCAGTCCCACGGGACAGGCCTACGAGCAGTACTTC. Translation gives CASSPTGQAYEQYF. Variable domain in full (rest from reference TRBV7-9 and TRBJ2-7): DTGVSQNPRHKITKRGQNVTFRCDPISEHNRLYWYRQTLGQGPEFLTYFQNEAQLEKSRLLSDRFSAERPKGSFSTLEIQRTEQGDSAMYLCASSPTGQAYEQYFGPGTRLTVT.

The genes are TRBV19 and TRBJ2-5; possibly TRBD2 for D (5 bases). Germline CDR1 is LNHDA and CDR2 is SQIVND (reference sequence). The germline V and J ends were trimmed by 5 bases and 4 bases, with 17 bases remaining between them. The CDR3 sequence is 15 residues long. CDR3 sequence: CASSPRDSRSETQYF. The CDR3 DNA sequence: TGTGCCAGTAGTCCCCGGGATAGCAGATCAGAGACCCAGTACTTC.

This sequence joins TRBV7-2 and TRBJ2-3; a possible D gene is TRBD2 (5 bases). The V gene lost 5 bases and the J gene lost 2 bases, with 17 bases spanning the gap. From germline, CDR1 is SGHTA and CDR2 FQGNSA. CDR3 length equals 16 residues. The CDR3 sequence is CASSRRLSASTDTQYF. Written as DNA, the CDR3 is TGTGCCAGCAGCCGGAGGCTGTCGGCCTCCACAGATACGCAGTATTTT.

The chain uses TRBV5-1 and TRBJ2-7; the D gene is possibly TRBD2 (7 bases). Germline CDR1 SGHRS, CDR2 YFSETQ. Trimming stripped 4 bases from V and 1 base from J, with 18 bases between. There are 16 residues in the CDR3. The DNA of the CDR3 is TGCGCCAGCAGCCGGTGGTCGGGGGGCCTATCCTACGAGCAGTACTTC. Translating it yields CASSRWSGGLSYEQYF.

CDR3 sequence reads: CASSLRTGIYYGYTF. In DNA form, the CDR3 reads TGTGCCAGCAGCTTAAGGACAGGAATTTACTATGGCTACACCTTC. V usage is TRBV13 and J usage is TRBJ1-2, with 7 bases matching TRBD1. There are 15 residues in the CDR3. Germline V gives CDR1 PRHDT, CDR2 FYEKMQ (reference sequence). V was pared by 2 bases and J by 3 bases, with 6 bases of the junction left unmatched.

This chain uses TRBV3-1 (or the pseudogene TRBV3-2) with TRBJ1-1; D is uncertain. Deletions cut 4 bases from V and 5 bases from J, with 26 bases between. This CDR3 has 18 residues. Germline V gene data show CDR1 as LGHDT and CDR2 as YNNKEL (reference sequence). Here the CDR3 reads CASSPTRGAGPIRTEAFF. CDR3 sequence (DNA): TGTGCCAGCAGCCCAACCCGGGGAGCCGGCCCCATTAGGACTGAAGCTTTCTTT.

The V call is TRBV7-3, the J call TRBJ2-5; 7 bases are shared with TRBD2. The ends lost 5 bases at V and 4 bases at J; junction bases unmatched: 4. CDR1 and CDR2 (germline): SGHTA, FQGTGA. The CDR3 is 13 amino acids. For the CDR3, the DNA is TGTGCCAGCAGCGCAGCGGGGAGAGAGACCCAGTACTTC. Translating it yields CASSAAGRETQYF.

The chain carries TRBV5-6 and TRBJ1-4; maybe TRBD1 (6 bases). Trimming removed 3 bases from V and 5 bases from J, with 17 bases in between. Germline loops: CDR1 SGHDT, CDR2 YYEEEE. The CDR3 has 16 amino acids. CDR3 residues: CASSSPGGRRNEKLFF. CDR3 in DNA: TGTGCCAGCAGCTCACCCGGGGGGCGCCGAAATGAAAAACTGTTTTTT.